Listed here are 12 T cell receptor beta chains from one sample, sequenced in a study of CD8 T cells in ankylosing spondylitis. TCRdb re-called the 5' RACE reads with MiXCR, one entry per CDR3 protein. Found here are about 160,000 distinct CDR3 sequences, about 18% of them singletons; the top ten hold under 9%. Sequences were obtained from blood, either unsorted or a sorted T cell fraction (not recorded which). The receptor set was obtained from a male donor with ankylosing spondylitis or in good health (not recorded which).

This clonotype has a count of ten or more. J is TRBJ2-2 and V is TRBV2; D gene uncertain. Looked up from germline, CDR1 is SNHLY and CDR2 is FYNNEI. V lost 0 bases, J lost 4 bases, and 9 bases lay in between. The CDR3 is 15 residues long. CDR3 nucleotides: TGTGCCAGCAGTGAAGCCGGGCATCTCACCGGGGAGCTGTTTTTT. Translated, it gives CASSEAGHLTGELFF.

The chain has TRBV5-1 and TRBJ2-5; D is ambiguous. The CDR3 contains 14 residues. Trimming removed 1 base at V and 8 bases at J, with 15 bases between. The germline V gene has CDR1 SGHRS and CDR2 YFSETQ. The CDR3 bases are TGCGCCAGCAGCTTGAGCTTGGTGGATTCAACCCAGTACTTC. Translated: CASSLSLVDSTQYF.

In its sample, this clonotype was seen many times. This chain connects TRBV12-3 or TRBV12-4 to TRBJ1-2, with D tentatively TRBD1 (6 bases). The CDR3 loop spans 15 amino acids. The ends were cut back, 6 bases at V and 3 bases at J, with 17 bases in the middle. CDR3 sequence reads: CASSPRDISHYGYTF. Here the CDR3 DNA reads TGTGCCAGCAGCCCCCGGGACATCTCCCACTATGGCTACACCTTC.

The chain carries TRBV13 and TRBJ1-5, with D possibly matching TRBD1 (5 bases). This CDR3 region has 15 residues. Trimming cost V 4 bases and J 7 bases, with 17 bases left between them. From germline, CDR1 is PRHDT and CDR2 FYEKMQ (reference sequence). This chain's CDR3 is CASSSGGVHKQPQHF. CDR3 bases: TGTGCCAGCAGCTCGGGAGGGGTGCACAAACAGCCCCAGCATTTT. The variable domain in full, completed from reference TRBV13 and TRBJ1-5, reads AAGVIQSPRHLIKEKRETATLKCYPIPRHDTVYWYQQGPGQDPQFLISFYEKMQSDKGSIPDRFSAQQFSDYHSELNMSSLELGDSALYFCASSSGGVHKQPQHFGDGTRLSIL.

This clonotype was detected many times. This sequence joins TRBV10-3 and TRBJ2-7, with D unresolved. V was shortened by 2 bases and J by 9 bases, with 14 bases between the two germline ends. The length of the CDR3 is 13 residues. Per the germline V gene, CDR1 is ENHRY and CDR2 is SYGVKD. This chain's CDR3 is CAISEQAVWGQYF. DNA for the CDR3: TGTGCCATCAGTGAGCAGGCAGTTTGGGGGCAGTACTTC.

The chain couples TRBV30 to TRBJ2-5, with 8 bases aligning to TRBD2. J was trimmed by 4 bases and V by 2 bases; bases with no gene match: 3. This CDR3 has 13 residues. Germline V gene lookup returns CDR1 GTSNPN and CDR2 SVGIG (reference sequence). CDR3 in amino acids: CAWSTGLAETQYF. The CDR3 DNA is TGTGCCTGGAGTACCGGACTAGCAGAGACCCAGTACTTC.

The chain combines TRBV11-2 with TRBJ2-7, with 8 nucleotides matching TRBD2. The germline V gene has CDR1 SGHAT and CDR2 FQNNGV. The CDR3 has 15 amino acids. Losses at the gene ends were 4 bases for V and 2 bases for J; bases not matched to a gene: 7. The DNA for the CDR3 is TGTGCCAGCAGCTGGACCGGGACTAGTCCCTACGAGCAGTACTTC. This gives the protein CASSWTGTSPYEQYF.

V gene TRBV5-1 combines with J gene TRBJ2-7, with D perhaps assigned TRBD1 or TRBD2 (5 bases each). The CDR3 is 13 residues long. Trimming removed 3 bases at V and 2 bases at J, with 9 bases between. CDR1 is SGHRS, CDR2 YFSETQ, per germline. Here the CDR3 DNA reads TGCGCCAGCAGCTGGGACGAAGCCTACGAGCAGTACTTC. This translates into CASSWDEAYEQYF. The complete variable domain, with remaining parts taken from reference TRBV5-1 and TRBJ2-7, reads KAGVTQTPRYLIKTRGQQVTLSCSPISGHRSVSWYQQTPGQGLQFLFEYFSETQRNKGNFPGRFSGRQFSNSRSEMNVSTLELGDSALYLCASSWDEAYEQYFGPGTRLTVT.

The chain links TRBV3-1 to TRBJ1-2, with a weak D call TRBD1 (5 bases). This CDR3 is built from 17 residues. The germline CDR1 and CDR2 sequences are LGHDT and YNNKEL (reference sequence). V was cut by 1 base and J by 0 bases, with 15 bases left in between. CDR3: CASSQGVSGIANYGYTF. The CDR3 nucleotides read TGTGCCAGCAGCCAAGGGGTATCAGGGATCGCTAACTATGGCTACACCTTC.

This clonotype showed up many times. V usage is TRBV7-6 and J usage is TRBJ2-7; D unresolved. Deletions cut 1 base from V and 5 bases from J, with 6 bases between. The germline CDR1 and CDR2 sequences are SGHVS and FNYEAQ. This CDR3 has 12 residues. The CDR3 DNA sequence: TGTGCCAGCAGCTTAGGAAGGGACGAGCAGTACTTC. Amino acids: CASSLGRDEQYF.

By share of the sample, this clonotype is medium-sized. DNA for the CDR3: TGTGCCAGCAGTCCTTCGACAGGGAAAGAGACCCAGTACTTC. Residues: CASSPSTGKETQYF. The chain is built from TRBV12-3 or TRBV12-4 and TRBJ2-5; TRBD1 matches 7 bases. With V trimmed by 5 bases and J by 3 bases, 6 bases remained unmatched. The CDR3 is made up of 14 amino acids.

The rearrangement joins TRBV7-9 to TRBJ2-3; 7 nucleotides line up with TRBD2. The ends lost 5 bases at V and 4 bases at J; junction bases unmatched: 9. In germline, CDR1 is SEHNR, CDR2 FQNEAQ (reference sequence). The CDR3 runs to 15 residues. In DNA form, the CDR3 reads TGTGCCAGCAGCCGGGACTATTTAGGTGCAGATACGCAGTATTTT. Protein sequence: CASSRDYLGADTQYF.